This TCR beta chain stems from a study of T cells after yellow fever vaccination. At least ten counts were recorded for this clonotype. Its cognate antigen is unknown. Study-level findings and limits: The CD4 compartment and the CD8 compartment contained a small share of clonotypes in common. The secondary response peaked faster, at day 5 versus 15, but was weaker.

The TCR cDNA carried a universal primer site and UMIs from 5'RACE template switching. TCRdb passed the 5' RACE reads through MiXCR, listing each CDR3 protein once. Among 550,000 to 750,000 distinct CDR3 sequences, around an eighth were seen once, and the ten largest hold roughly 13%. Germline-derived CDR1 and CDR2 are SGHAT and FQNNGV. The CDR3 has 13 amino acids. V lost 1 base and J 2 bases, leaving 4 bases between the germline ends. The sample here was PBMCs, taken on the day of the yellow fever booster vaccination. This TCR derives from a young man who received the YFV17D yellow fever vaccine. This rearrangement joins TRBV11-2 to TRBJ2-3; D ambiguous. CDR3 DNA: TGTGCCAGCAGCTTAGCCTACACAGATACGCAGTATTTT. It encodes CASSLAYTDTQYF.